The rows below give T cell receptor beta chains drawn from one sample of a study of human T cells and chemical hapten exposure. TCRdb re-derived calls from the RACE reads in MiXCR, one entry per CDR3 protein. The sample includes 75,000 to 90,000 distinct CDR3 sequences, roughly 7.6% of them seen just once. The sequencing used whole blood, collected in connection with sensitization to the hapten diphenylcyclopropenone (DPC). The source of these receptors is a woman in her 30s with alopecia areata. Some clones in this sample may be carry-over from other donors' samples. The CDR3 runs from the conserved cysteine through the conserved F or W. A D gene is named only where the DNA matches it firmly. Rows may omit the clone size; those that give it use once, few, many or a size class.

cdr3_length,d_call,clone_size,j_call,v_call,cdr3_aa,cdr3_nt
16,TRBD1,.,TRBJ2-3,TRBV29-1,CSVEGVRDSRTDTQYF,TGCAGCGTTGAAGGGGTCCGGGACAGCCGCACAGATACGCAGTATTTT
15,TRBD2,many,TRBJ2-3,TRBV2,CASRPIAGGSDTQYF,TGTGCCAGCAGGCCTATAGCGGGGGGCTCAGATACGCAGTATTTT
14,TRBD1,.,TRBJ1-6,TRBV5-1,CASSLTGGDSPLHF,TGCGCCAGCAGCTTAACAGGGGGGGATTCACCCCTCCACTTT
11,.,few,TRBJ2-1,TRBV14,CASSQRGEQFF,TGTGCCAGCAGTCAACGGGGTGAGCAGTTCTTC
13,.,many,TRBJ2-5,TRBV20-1,CSARLTAGETQYF,TGCAGTGCTAGACTGACAGCAGGCGAGACCCAGTACTTC
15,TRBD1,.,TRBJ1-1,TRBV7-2,CASSSRTGLGTEAFF,TGTGCCAGCAGCTCCCGGACAGGATTAGGGACTGAAGCTTTCTTT
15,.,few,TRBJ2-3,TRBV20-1,CSAPSPTVGTDTQYF,TGCAGTGCCCCCAGTCCCACGGTTGGCACAGATACGCAGTATTTT
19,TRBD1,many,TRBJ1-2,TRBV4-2,CASSQGPGTGDEVNYGYTF,TGTGCCAGCAGCCAAGGGCCTGGGACAGGCGACGAGGTTAACTATGGCTACACCTTC
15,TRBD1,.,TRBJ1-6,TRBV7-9,CASSLGGTGGSPLHF,TGTGCCAGCAGCTTAGGCGGGACAGGGGGGTCACCCCTCCACTTT
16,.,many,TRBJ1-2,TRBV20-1,CSARVLSASTQDGYTF,TGCAGTGCTAGAGTTCTATCCGCATCCACCCAAGATGGCTACACCTTC
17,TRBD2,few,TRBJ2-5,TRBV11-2,CASSPGRGGPRRETQYF,TGTGCCAGCAGCCCGGGGCGGGGGGGCCCTCGTCGAGAGACCCAGTACTTC
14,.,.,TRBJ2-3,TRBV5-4,CASSFIDPTDTQYF,TGTGCCAGCAGCTTTATCGATCCCACAGATACGCAGTATTTT
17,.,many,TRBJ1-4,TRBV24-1,CATSDLQNLPANEKLFF,TGTGCCACCAGTGATTTGCAGAATCTGCCGGCTAATGAAAAACTGTTTTTT
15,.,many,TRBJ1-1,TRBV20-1,CSAKDPDGVFTEAFF,TGCAGTGCTAAAGACCCGGACGGGGTTTTCACTGAAGCTTTCTTT
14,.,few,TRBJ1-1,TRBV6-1,CASHLRGRGTEAFF,TGTGCCAGCCACCTCAGGGGACGGGGAACTGAAGCTTTCTTT
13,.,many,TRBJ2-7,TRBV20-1,CSARDILTYEQYF,TGCAGTGCTAGAGATATCCTTACGTACGAGCAGTACTTC
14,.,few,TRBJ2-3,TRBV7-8,CASSLRSGTDTQYF,TGTGCCAGCAGCTTAAGGAGCGGCACAGATACGCAGTATTTT
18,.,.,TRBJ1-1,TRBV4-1,CASSPRVMIRGSNTEAFF,TGCGCCAGCAGCCCAAGGGTCATGATAAGGGGATCGAACACTGAAGCTTTCTTT
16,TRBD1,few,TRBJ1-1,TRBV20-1,CSARESGQGANTEAFF,TGCAGTGCTAGAGAGAGCGGACAGGGGGCGAACACTGAAGCTTTCTTT
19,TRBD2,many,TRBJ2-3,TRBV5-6,CASSLTGLAGGRGTDTQYF,TGTGCCAGCAGCTTAACGGGACTAGCGGGGGGGCGAGGCACAGATACGCAGTATTTT
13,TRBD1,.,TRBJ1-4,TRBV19,CASRQGHNEKLFF,TGTGCCAGTCGACAGGGACATAATGAAAAACTGTTTTTT
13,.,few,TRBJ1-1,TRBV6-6,CASNNGGSTEAFF,TGTGCCAGCAATAACGGGGGATCAACTGAAGCTTTCTTT
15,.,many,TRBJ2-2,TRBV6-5,CASSYSAGWTGELFF,TGTGCCAGCAGTTACTCGGCAGGGTGGACCGGGGAGCTGTTTTTT
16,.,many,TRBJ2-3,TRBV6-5,CASSSPRYRSTDTQYF,TGTGCCAGCAGTTCGCCCCGATACAGAAGCACAGATACGCAGTATTTT
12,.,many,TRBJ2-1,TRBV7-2,CASSRLDGEQFF,TGTGCCAGCAGCCGACTAGATGGTGAGCAGTTCTTC
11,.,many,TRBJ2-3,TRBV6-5,CASIGRDTQYF,TGTGCCAGCATTGGTAGAGATACGCAGTATTTT
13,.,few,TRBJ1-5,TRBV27,CAIVGEPRGPQHF,TGTGCCATCGTAGGGGAGCCCCGGGGGCCCCAGCATTTT
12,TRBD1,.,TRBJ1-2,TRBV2,CASSVTGGGYTF,TGTGCCAGCAGTGTGACAGGGGGCGGCTACACCTTC
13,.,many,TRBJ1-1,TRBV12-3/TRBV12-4,CASRSDSNTEAFF,TGTGCCAGCAGGTCGGATTCAAACACTGAAGCTTTCTTT
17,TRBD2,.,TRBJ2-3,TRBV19,CASSTRPLAGGPDTQYF,TGTGCCAGTAGTACCCGACCCCTAGCGGGGGGACCAGATACGCAGTATTTT
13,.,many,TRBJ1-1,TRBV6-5,CASSYSKGTEAFF,TGTGCCAGCAGTTACTCGAAAGGGACTGAAGCTTTCTTT
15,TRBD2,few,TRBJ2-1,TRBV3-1,CASSRSGRAYNEQFF,TGTGCCAGCAGCCGTAGCGGGAGGGCCTACAATGAGCAGTTCTTC
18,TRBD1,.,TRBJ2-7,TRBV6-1,CASSESPSFWTGSNEQYF,TGTGCCAGCAGTGAATCGCCCAGCTTTTGGACAGGGTCCAACGAGCAGTACTTC
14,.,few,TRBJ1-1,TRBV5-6,CASSPDSGSTEAFF,TGTGCCAGCAGCCCTGACAGTGGAAGTACTGAAGCTTTCTTT
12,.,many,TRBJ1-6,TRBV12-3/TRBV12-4,CASRRDNSPLHF,TGTGCCAGCAGACGCGATAATTCACCCCTCCACTTT
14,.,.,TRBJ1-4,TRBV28,CASSPPRGDEKLFF,TGTGCCAGCAGTCCCCCGAGGGGAGATGAAAAACTGTTTTTT
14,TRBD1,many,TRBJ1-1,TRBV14,CASSLGQVRLEAFF,TGTGCCAGCAGCCTTGGACAGGTACGTCTCGAAGCTTTCTTT
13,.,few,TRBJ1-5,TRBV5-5,CASSLVGGRAQHF,TGTGCCAGCAGCTTGGTGGGGGGTAGGGCCCAGCATTTT
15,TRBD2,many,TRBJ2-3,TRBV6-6,CASSSLAGGPDTQYF,TGTGCCAGCAGTTCCCTAGCGGGGGGGCCAGATACGCAGTATTTT
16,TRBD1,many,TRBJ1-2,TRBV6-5,CASKNTGTGVGYGYTF,TGTGCCAGCAAAAACACCGGGACAGGGGTTGGATATGGCTACACCTTC